The 11 T cell receptor beta chains presented below share a single source sample, sequenced in a study of blood T cells in healthy people across ages. PCR was performed a second time for 7 to 11 cycles using a sample-barcoded 5' primer and a J-beta primer mix. TCRdb re-analysed the 5' RACE reads in MiXCR, keeping a single row per CDR3 protein. The table records about 1.4 million distinct CDR3 sequences, approximately 63% of them present only once. The source material was blood. Every receptor here comes from a man aged 18 to 29 in good health.

There are a few counts of this clonotype. The V and J genes are TRBV7-6 and TRBJ2-7; D possibly corresponds to TRBD2 (6 bases). V lost 0 bases and J 3 bases, leaving 15 bases between the germline ends. The CDR3 loop spans 16 amino acids. Germline CDR1 reads SGHVS; CDR2 reads FNYEAQ. The CDR3 DNA reads TGTGCCAGCAGCTTAGCCACCGGGGGTCATAACTACGAGCAGTACTTC. Encoded protein: CASSLATGGHNYEQYF.

This sequence joins TRBV2 and TRBJ2-4; TRBD2 agrees at 7 bases. Near its end, the DNA agrees better with TRBJ2-5, so the J call may be wrong. The CDR3 is 15 residues long. Looked up from germline, CDR1 is SNHLY and CDR2 is FYNNEI. CDR3 loop: CASIRPGGPQETQYF. CDR3 nucleotide sequence: TGTGCCAGCATCCGCCCGGGAGGACCACAAGAGACCCAGTACTTC.

The chain has TRBV6-1 and TRBJ2-4, with 7 bases that match TRBD1. The CDR3 has 18 amino acids. Germline V CDR1 and CDR2: MNHNS, SASEGT. The V and J ends lost 2 bases and 2 bases, in that order; junction bases with no gene match: 12. The CDR3 region has the DNA TGTGCCAGCAGTGAAAACCGCCTAGACAGGGCCCCCAAAAACATTCAGTACTTC. Translated, it gives CASSENRLDRAPKNIQYF.

The V gene is TRBV5-1, the J gene TRBJ2-7; weak D call: TRBD2 (5 bases). CDR3 length: 15 amino acids. CDR1 SGHRS and CDR2 YFSETQ come from the germline V gene. Trimming removed 0 bases from V and 2 bases from J, with 12 bases in between. This chain's CDR3 is CASSLERGSTYEQYF. CDR3 nucleotides: TGCGCCAGCAGCTTGGAAAGAGGGTCGACCTACGAGCAGTACTTC. The whole variable domain, remainder taken from reference TRBV5-1 and TRBJ2-7, is KAGVTQTPRYLIKTRGQQVTLSCSPISGHRSVSWYQQTPGQGLQFLFEYFSETQRNKGNFPGRFSGRQFSNSRSEMNVSTLELGDSALYLCASSLERGSTYEQYFGPGTRLTVT.

The chain has TRBV15 and TRBJ1-4, with D uncertain. The CDR3 is 17 amino acids. V gave up 3 bases and J gave up 7 bases, with 21 bases separating them. Germline assignment: CDR1 LNHNV and CDR2 YYDKDF (reference sequence). The CDR3 sequence is CATSSTTSFDGCEKLFF. Here the CDR3 DNA reads TGTGCCACCAGCAGCACCACCTCTTTCGACGGATGTGAAAAACTGTTTTTT.

The rearrangement joins TRBV7-9 to TRBJ2-7, with D unresolved. V was pared by 5 bases and J by 10 bases, with 18 bases between. Per germline, CDR1 SEHNR and CDR2 FQNEAQ (reference sequence). This CDR3 has 13 amino acids. CDR3 protein: CASSVIPTIPQYF. Written as DNA, the CDR3 is TGTGCCAGCAGCGTTATTCCTACAATTCCCCAGTACTTC.

Only a few counts were recorded for this clonotype. V gene TRBV7-9 combines with J gene TRBJ1-6; no definite D call. Trimming removed 5 bases at V and 6 bases at J, with 14 bases between. From germline, CDR1 is SEHNR and CDR2 FQNEAQ (reference sequence). This CDR3 is 15 amino acids long. CDR3 sequence: CASSQAVAANSPLHF. The CDR3 nucleotides read TGTGCCAGCAGCCAAGCGGTTGCAGCTAATTCACCCCTCCACTTT.

The V call is TRBV10-3, the J call TRBJ2-5; the match to TRBD2 covers 7 bases. Germline CDR1 is ENHRY and CDR2 is SYGVKD. The CDR3 loop spans 14 amino acids. J gave up 7 bases and V 2 bases, and 7 bases lay outside the gene matches. CDR3 in amino acids: CAISEGRGFATQYF. The CDR3 DNA follows: TGTGCCATCAGTGAGGGGCGGGGGTTTGCGACCCAGTACTTC.

This sequence joins TRBV2 and TRBJ2-1; D gene ambiguous. The end of the DNA is better explained by TRBJ2-7, so the J call may be wrong. The CDR3 extends over 12 amino acids. Germline V gene data show CDR1 as SNHLY and CDR2 as FYNNEI. The CDR3 sequence: CASSGVTDEQYF. The CDR3 nucleotides read TGTGCCAGCAGTGGAGTGACGGATGAGCAGTACTTC.

This chain links TRBV6-1 with TRBJ2-7; 8 nucleotides agree with TRBD1. Germline values: CDR1 MNHNS, CDR2 SASEGT. The CDR3 extends over 14 amino acids. With 3 bases clipped from V and 10 bases from J, the junction kept 11 bases outside the gene matches. The CDR3 spells CASSDPVSAGGQYF. Here the CDR3 DNA reads TGTGCCAGCAGTGATCCTGTCTCGGCAGGGGGCCAGTACTTC.

This chain uses TRBV7-2 with TRBJ1-3, with D perhaps matching TRBD1 (5 bases). Germline V gene data show CDR1 as SGHTA and CDR2 as FQGNSA. Trimming cost V 1 base and J 0 bases, with 16 bases left between them. There are 18 residues in the CDR3. The CDR3 here is CASSLVLSGTLSGNTIYF. CDR3 DNA: TGTGCCAGCAGCTTAGTGTTAAGCGGGACCCTCTCTGGAAACACCATATATTTT.